The clone carrying this T cell receptor (beta chain) has only one observation. The antigen is unknown. The sample comes from a study of post-analysis software for immune sequencing data. Whole-study results and caveats: Patients carried five TRBV segments more frequently than controls did, and TRBV5-6, TRBV5-1 and TRBV20-1 were among them.

Sequencing libraries made from TCR beta cDNA carried unique molecular identifiers. One entry per CDR3 protein results from TCRdb running MiXCR on the PCR reads. The sample shows around 700,000 distinct CDR3 sequences, 55% to 60% of them seen only once. Trimming took off 4 bases at V and 7 bases at J, with 6 bases between the two ends. Germline lookup yields CDR1 SGHRS and CDR2 YFSETQ. The CDR3 runs 11 residues. The J gene is TRBJ2-1, the V gene TRBV5-1; D gene ambiguous. The source of this sequence is a girl aged 2 to 9 with multiple sclerosis. The specimen sequenced was blood. The CDR3 protein is CASSIGNEQFF. The CDR3 DNA reads TGCGCCAGCAGCATCGGTAATGAGCAGTTCTTC.